This TCR beta chain derives from a study of Graves' ophthalmopathy and Graves' hyperthyroidism. Study summary: Peripheral blood was collected at initial diagnosis, before any treatment.

This clonotype came up many times. Its antigen is unidentified. The CDR3 loop spans 13 amino acids. Trimming stripped 3 bases from V and 6 bases from J, with 8 bases between. Germline lookup yields CDR1 LNHDA and CDR2 SQIVND (reference sequence). Investigators amplified TCR beta CDR3 regions from RNA transcripts. Amplification began with first-round RT-PCR using HTBI primers, then second-round multiplex PCR was performed. One entry per CDR3 protein results from TCRdb running MiXCR on the multiplex PCR reads. Of approximately 700,000 distinct CDR3 sequences listed, about 41% are singletons. Study-level results: An 81.08% specificity and around 89% sensitivity were achieved by a 13-signature model that separated ophthalmopathy from stable hyperthyroidism. Sensitivity reached roughly 71% and specificity under 85% when the model predicted ophthalmopathy progression.

The sequence was collected from an adult man with Graves' ophthalmopathy. The chain recombines TRBV19 with TRBJ1-4; no firm D call. What was sequenced was peripheral blood. CDR3 amino acids: CASSMGDYEKLFF. CDR3 DNA: TGTGCCAGTAGTATGGGAGATTATGAAAAACTGTTTTTT.